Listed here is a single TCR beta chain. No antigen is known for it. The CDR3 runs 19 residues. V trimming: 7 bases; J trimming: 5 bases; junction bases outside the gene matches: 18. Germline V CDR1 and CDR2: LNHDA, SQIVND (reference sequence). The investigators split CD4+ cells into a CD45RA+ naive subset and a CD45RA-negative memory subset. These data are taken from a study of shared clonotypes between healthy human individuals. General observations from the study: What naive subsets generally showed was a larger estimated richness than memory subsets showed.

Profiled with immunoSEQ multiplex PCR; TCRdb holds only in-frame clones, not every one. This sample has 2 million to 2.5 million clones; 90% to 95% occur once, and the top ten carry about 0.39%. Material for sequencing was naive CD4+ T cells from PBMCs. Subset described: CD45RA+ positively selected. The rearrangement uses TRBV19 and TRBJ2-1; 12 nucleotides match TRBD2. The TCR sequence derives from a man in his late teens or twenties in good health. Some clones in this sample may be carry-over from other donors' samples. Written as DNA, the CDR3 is TGTGCCAGTAAGAAGAGACTAGCGGGAGAAGGGGATTTTAACAATGAGCAGTTCTTC. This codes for CASKKRLAGEGDFNNEQFF.